What follows describes a single T cell receptor beta chain. The ends lost 4 bases at V and 2 bases at J; junction bases unmatched: 10. The CDR3 totals 18 residues. Per the germline V gene, CDR1 is SGHTA and CDR2 is FQGNSA. This entry comes from a study of blood T cell repertoires in COVID-19. The authors' processing: The assay estimated nucleated cells by amplifying reference gene primers. TCRdb keeps only in-frame clones here, not all; method: immunoSEQ multiplex PCR. V, J and clone size derive from that table, while D and trimming were established from the DNA sequence. The repertoire holds 210,000 or so clones, with 80% to 85% as singletons.

This clonotype was obtained from a woman of 80 years or more with active or convalescent COVID-19. The material sequenced was peripheral blood. The chain has TRBV7-2 and TRBJ1-4; 10 nucleotides align to TRBD1. The CDR3, as DNA: TGTGCCAGCAGCTCTGTCCCGGGACAGGGGCTCACTAATGAAAAACTGTTTTTT. It yields the protein CASSSVPGQGLTNEKLFF.